This T cell receptor (beta chain) stems from a study of blood T cell repertoires in COVID-19. The wider study: PBMCs, B-cell-depleted T cells, or T cells provided the cDNA or gDNA that made up the material.

This clone was counted only a few times. Clones were read by immunoSEQ multiplex PCR, and TCRdb kept only the in-frame ones, dropping some. The table records about 150,000 clones, roughly 77% of them present only once. V dropped 4 bases and J dropped 0 bases, with 7 bases sitting between them. The CDR3 runs 14 residues. CDR1 is SNHLY and CDR2 is FYNNEI in the germline V gene. The chain recombines TRBV2 with TRBJ1-3; D remains ambiguous. Sequenced sample: peripheral blood. The sequence was obtained from a man in his sixties with acute or convalescent COVID-19. CDR3: CASSAIFSGNTIYF. The CDR3 nucleotides read TGTGCCAGCAGTGCCATTTTCTCTGGAAACACCATATATTTT.